These 24 T cell receptor beta chains originate from one sample sequenced in a study of a mutant IDH1 vaccine in newly diagnosed glioma. TCRdb's copy holds only in-frame clones and misses some; the assay was immunoSEQ multiplex PCR. The profile shows 50,000 or so clones, less than 85% of them singletons. Indicated time point: week 47, end of study. Each vaccine dose was 300 ug of mutant IDH1 20-mer peptide, with topical imiquimod. No cognate antigen is known for these TCRs. The material was PBMCs, obtained from a glioma patient whose treatment included an IDH1 peptide vaccine. These receptors were taken from a woman between 25 and 40 years old with glioma. Some clones in this sample may be carry-over from other donors' samples.

This clone was observed once. This rearrangement joins TRBV19 to TRBJ1-2; the match to TRBD1 covers 7 bases. The CDR3 is 15 amino acids. Germline values: CDR1 LNHDA, CDR2 SQIVND (reference sequence). With 3 bases clipped from V and 2 bases from J, the junction kept 6 bases outside the gene matches. The CDR3 DNA sequence: TGTGCCAGTAGTATCGCAGGGGGGCAGAACTATGGCTACACCTTC. Translated, it gives CASSIAGGQNYGYTF.

The chain joins TRBV28 to TRBJ2-3; TRBD2 agrees at 9 bases. The germline CDR1 and CDR2 sequences are MDHEN and SYDVKM. The CDR3 has 14 residues. The trim removed 4 bases at V and 2 bases at J, leaving 1 base unmatched. The CDR3 DNA is TGTGCCAGCAGTTGGACTAGCGTCACAGATACGCAGTATTTT. This encodes CASSWTSVTDTQYF.

The rearrangement uses TRBV2 and TRBJ1-2; D is undetermined. This CDR3 comprises 12 residues. Germline assignment: CDR1 SNHLY and CDR2 FYNNEI. The V and J ends lost 8 bases and 7 bases respectively, with 14 bases between them. CDR3 protein: CASPARRGGYTF. The CDR3 DNA reads TGTGCCAGCCCGGCCCGGAGAGGTGGCTACACCTTC.

The rearrangement joins TRBV29-1 to TRBJ1-1, with unresolved D. The V gene lost 7 bases and the J gene lost 7 bases, with 10 bases spanning the gap. Germline loops: CDR1 SQVTM, CDR2 ANQGSEA. The CDR3 contains 10 residues. This chain's CDR3 is CSAEIREAFF. In DNA form, the CDR3 reads TGCAGCGCCGAGATCCGTGAAGCTTTCTTT.

The CDR3 nucleotides read TGTGCCAGCAGCTTAGGGGTCGGAAGCTCCTACGAGCAGTACTTC. Protein sequence: CASSLGVGSSYEQYF. V is TRBV7-3 and J is TRBJ2-7; D not certain. V shed 2 bases and J shed 0 bases, with 11 bases lying between them. CDR3 length: 15 residues. Germline assignment: CDR1 SGHTA and CDR2 FQGTGA.

The table lists this clone with a count of one. V is TRBV18 and J is TRBJ2-7; the D gene could be TRBD1 or TRBD2 (5 bases each). V was cut by 5 bases and J by 5 bases, with 10 bases left in between. Germline loops: CDR1 KGHSH, CDR2 LQKENI. The CDR3 is 12 residues long. CDR3 bases: TGTGCCAGCTCAACGGGACCCGACGAGCAGTACTTC. Translated: CASSTGPDEQYF.

This chain uses TRBV5-5 with TRBJ1-4, with D unresolved. V lost 0 bases to trimming and J lost 10 bases, with 16 bases between them. The CDR3 loop spans 15 amino acids. Germline CDR1 reads SGHKS; CDR2 reads YYEKEE (reference sequence). CDR3 sequence (DNA): TGTGCCAGCAGCTTGGCAGAGGGTAAAAGTGTAAAACTGTTTTTT. The encoded protein is CASSLAEGKSVKLFF.

V usage is TRBV7-8 and J usage is TRBJ1-2; the match to TRBD1 covers 7 bases. J lost 2 bases, V lost 0 bases, and 6 bases had no gene match. Per the germline V gene, CDR1 is SGHVS and CDR2 is FQNEAQ. CDR3 length: 16 amino acids. The CDR3 bases are TGTGCCAGCAGCTTAGCAAAGGGACAGAGGAACTATGGCTACACCTTC. This gives the protein CASSLAKGQRNYGYTF.

CDR3: CSVGGGDDAKNIQYF. DNA of the CDR3: TGCAGCGTTGGCGGGGGCGACGATGCCAAAAACATTCAGTACTTC. The chain recombines TRBV29-1 with TRBJ2-4; tentatively, D is TRBD2 (7 bases). CDR1 SQVTM and CDR2 ANQGSEA come from the germline V gene. The CDR3 consists of 15 residues. V lost 4 bases, J lost 1 base, and 14 bases lay in between.

The rearrangement uses TRBV30 and TRBJ1-4; D remains unclear. The germline gives CDR1 GTSNPN, CDR2 SVGIG (reference sequence). This CDR3 is built from 13 residues. V dropped 0 bases and J dropped 5 bases, with 7 bases sitting between them. The CDR3 region has the DNA TGTGCCTGGAGTGTTTTAGGGAATGAAAAACTGTTTTTT. It codes for CAWSVLGNEKLFF.

The genes are TRBV19 and TRBJ1-1, with unresolved D. The germline V gene encodes CDR1 LNHDA and CDR2 SQIVND (reference sequence). The germline V and J ends were trimmed by 5 bases and 0 bases, with 10 bases remaining between them. The CDR3 runs to 14 residues. CDR3 sequence reads: CASSVDGLNTEAFF. The CDR3, as DNA: TGTGCCAGTAGTGTGGACGGATTGAACACTGAAGCTTTCTTT.

The chain links TRBV19 to TRBJ2-5; no firm D call. Germline V gene lookup returns CDR1 LNHDA and CDR2 SQIVND (reference sequence). The CDR3 length is 15 residues. The V end lost 7 bases, the J end lost 4 bases, and 19 bases lay between the germline ends. As DNA, the CDR3 is TGTGCCAGTACCCTGACCGGCGGAGACGGAGAGACCCAGTACTTC. Its protein product is CASTLTGGDGETQYF.

This chain connects TRBV14 to TRBJ2-3, with TRBD1 matching over 7 bases. Per the germline V gene, CDR1 is SGHDN and CDR2 is FVKESK. Germline trimming cut 4 bases from V and 0 bases from J; bases unmatched to any gene: 7. This CDR3 contains 16 residues. The CDR3 coding sequence is TGTGCCAGCAGCCCCCCGACAGGGATCAGCACAGATACGCAGTATTTT. Its protein product is CASSPPTGISTDTQYF.

This rearrangement joins TRBV10-2 to TRBJ2-5, with D possibly TRBD1 on 6 matching bases. Trimming took 2 bases from V and 4 from J, leaving 8 bases between them. Per germline, CDR1 WSHSY and CDR2 SAAADI. The CDR3 spans 13 residues. The CDR3 DNA reads TGCGCCAGCAGTGAGGCAGGGGTAGAGACCCAGTACTTC. Encoded protein: CASSEAGVETQYF.

The table lists this clone with a few counts. J is TRBJ1-1 and V is TRBV7-9, with 7 bases matching TRBD1. The CDR3 has 16 amino acids. Germline CDR1 reads SEHNR; CDR2 reads FQNEAQ (reference sequence). After removal of 6 bases from V and 1 base from J, the junction contained 11 bases not matched to a gene. CDR3 nucleotides: TGTGCCAGCAGTCGACCCCGGGACAGATCGAACACTGAAGCTTTCTTT. Amino acid sequence: CASSRPRDRSNTEAFF.

The rearrangement links TRBV4-1 to TRBJ1-2; D remains unclear. The CDR3 totals 14 residues. Germline loops: CDR1 MGHRA, CDR2 YSYEKL. With 4 bases removed from V and 1 base from J, the gap between germline ends came to 10 bases. CDR3 sequence: CASSPGRNNYGYTF. The CDR3 DNA is TGCGCCAGCAGCCCTGGACGGAATAACTATGGCTACACCTTC.

Regarding this clone: The junction does not match germline at one end; this may be a read error. This rearrangement joins TRBV6-1 to TRBJ2-7; D possibly uses TRBD1 or TRBD2 (5 bases each). CDR3 length: 15 amino acids. CDR1 and CDR2 from the germline V gene are MNHNS and SASEGT. CDR3 bases: TGTGCCAGCAGTGAAGAGGGAGCAGGGCGGCCGCTGGACCACTTC. Translating gives CASSEEGAGRPLDHF.

The chain is built from TRBV19 and TRBJ1-5; D gene uncertain. Germline lookup yields CDR1 LNHDA and CDR2 SQIVND (reference sequence). Trimming left V 3 bases short and J 2 bases short, with 20 bases between. The length of the CDR3 is 18 residues. The CDR3 bases are TGTGCCAGTAGTATCCGCCCCCACCCGAACGGACGCAATCAGCCCCAGCATTTT. Its translation is CASSIRPHPNGRNQPQHF.

The CDR3: CAWSIGGYGYTF. The CDR3 DNA reads as TGTGCCTGGTCCATAGGGGGGTATGGCTACACCTTC. The chain combines TRBV30 with TRBJ1-2; maybe TRBD1 (6 bases). Germline CDR1 and CDR2: GTSNPN and SVGIG (reference sequence). V lost 5 bases, J lost 5 bases, and 12 bases lay in between. CDR3 length: 12 amino acids.

The chain links TRBV19 to TRBJ1-5; 7 positions agree with TRBD1. The germline CDR1 and CDR2 sequences are LNHDA and SQIVND (reference sequence). This CDR3 region has 16 residues. J lost 5 bases, V lost 5 bases, and 12 bases had no gene match. CDR3 loop: CASSSGRGNRDQPQHF. In DNA, the CDR3 is TGTGCCAGTAGTTCTGGCAGGGGGAATAGGGATCAGCCCCAGCATTTT.

This chain connects TRBV10-1 to TRBJ2-3; 9 bases agree with TRBD1. The ends lost 3 bases at V and 6 bases at J; junction bases unmatched: 7. The CDR3 has 15 residues. The germline CDR1 and CDR2 sequences are WNHNN and SYGVQD (reference sequence). The CDR3 protein is CASSERADRGDTQYF. For the CDR3, the DNA is TGCGCCAGCAGTGAAAGAGCGGACAGGGGTGATACGCAGTATTTT.

The V gene is TRBV27, the J gene TRBJ1-1; D might be TRBD1 (5 bases). V was pared by 11 bases and J by 5 bases, with 21 bases between. Germline V gives CDR1 MNHEY, CDR2 SMNVEV (reference sequence). CDR3 size: 14 residues. CDR3 loop: CALGREGARTEAFF. The DNA of the CDR3 is TGTGCCTTAGGGAGGGAAGGGGCGCGGACTGAAGCTTTCTTT.

The chain employs TRBV4-2 and TRBJ2-1, with TRBD2 matching 8 bases. Unmatched junction bases numbered 10, after V lost 1 base and J lost 8 bases. Germline CDR1 LGHNA, CDR2 YNFKEQ. CDR3 size: 16 residues. The CDR3 DNA reads as TGTGCCAGCAGCCAAGCAGATAGCGGGGAGTGGGATGAGCAGTTCTTC. Amino acid sequence: CASSQADSGEWDEQFF.

The rearrangement uses TRBV5-6 and TRBJ2-7; TRBD2 aligns across 7 bases. The length of the CDR3 is 18 residues. The germline V gene has CDR1 SGHDT and CDR2 YYEEEE. V trimming: 4 bases; J trimming: 5 bases; junction bases outside the gene matches: 21. The CDR3: CASSGKLRGSRGGDEQYF. CDR3 bases: TGTGCCAGCAGCGGGAAGTTAAGGGGTAGTCGCGGGGGTGACGAGCAGTACTTC.